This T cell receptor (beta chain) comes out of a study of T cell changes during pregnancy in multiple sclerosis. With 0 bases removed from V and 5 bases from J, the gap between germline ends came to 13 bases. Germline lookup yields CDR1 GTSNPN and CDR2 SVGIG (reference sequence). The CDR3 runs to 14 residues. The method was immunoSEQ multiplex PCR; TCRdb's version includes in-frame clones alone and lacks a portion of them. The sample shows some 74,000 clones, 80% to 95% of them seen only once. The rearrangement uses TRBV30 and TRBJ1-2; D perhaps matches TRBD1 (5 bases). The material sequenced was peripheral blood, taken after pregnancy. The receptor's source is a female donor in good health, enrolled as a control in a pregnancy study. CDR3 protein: CAWSVGVRIYGYTF. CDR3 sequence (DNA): TGTGCCTGGAGTGTAGGGGTGAGAATATATGGCTACACCTTC.